Following are 30 T cell receptor beta chains from one sample sequenced in a study of blood T cell repertoires in COVID-19. TCRdb's table, derived via immunoSEQ multiplex PCR, lists solely in-frame clones and lacks some. This sample has more than 80,000 clones, with roughly 79% found just once. The sample consisted of peripheral blood. Receptors were obtained from a human donor in a cohort sampled during active COVID-19.

This chain links TRBV7-2 with TRBJ2-2; the D gene is possibly TRBD2 (5 bases). Germline CDR1 and CDR2: SGHTA and FQGNSA. V dropped 4 bases and J dropped 8 bases, with 14 bases sitting between them. The CDR3 consists of 14 residues. DNA of the CDR3: TGTGCCAGCAGCTCCGGACCCTCGGGGGGGGAGCTGTTTTTT. This gives the protein CASSSGPSGGELFF.

This chain joins TRBV7-8 and TRBJ2-5, with a possible D match to TRBD2 (6 bases). Between the trimmed V and J ends, which lost 4 bases and 5 bases, there was a span of 23 bases. The CDR3 has 17 residues. Per the germline V gene, CDR1 is SGHVS and CDR2 is FQNEAQ. Here the CDR3 reads CASSSQPTPTSRETQYF. The DNA for the CDR3 is TGTGCCAGCAGCTCACAACCGACCCCAACTAGCAGGGAGACCCAGTACTTC.

The chain joins TRBV9 to TRBJ1-1; D remains unclear. Germline V gene sequence: CDR1 SGDLS, CDR2 YYNGEE. Trimming removed 4 bases at V and 3 bases at J, with 16 bases between. CDR3 length: 15 residues. The CDR3 sequence is CASSPGEGGHTEAFF. The CDR3 coding sequence is TGTGCCAGCAGCCCCGGGGAGGGAGGCCACACTGAAGCTTTCTTT.

The rearrangement uses TRBV4-2 and TRBJ2-3; TRBD2 agrees at 9 bases. CDR1 is LGHNA and CDR2 is YNFKEQ in the germline V gene. The ends lost 0 bases at V and 4 bases at J; junction bases unmatched: 17. CDR3 size: 20 residues. CDR3 DNA: TGTGCCAGCAGCCAAGATCGGGGCGATTGGAGCGGGAGGAAGTCAGATACGCAGTATTTT. Its protein is CASSQDRGDWSGRKSDTQYF.

This chain uses TRBV2 with TRBJ2-7; 9 bases map to TRBD2. V lost 8 bases to trimming and J lost 3 bases; unmatched junction nucleotides: 14. CDR1 SNHLY and CDR2 FYNNEI come from the germline V gene. This CDR3 region has 16 residues. Written as DNA, the CDR3 is TGTGCCAGCGACCAGGAAGTAGCGGGAGATAGCTACGAGCAGTACTTC. It is translated as CASDQEVAGDSYEQYF.

This rearrangement joins TRBV15 to TRBJ1-2; D might be TRBD1 (5 bases). V lost 3 bases and J lost 7, with 15 bases in between. The CDR3 runs to 14 residues. Germline CDR1 is LNHNV and CDR2 is YYDKDF (reference sequence). The CDR3 nucleotides read TGTGCCACCAGCAGGCTGGGGGAGGGTACTGGCTACACCTTC. Its protein product is CATSRLGEGTGYTF.

V is TRBV5-1 and J is TRBJ2-1; 10 nucleotides agree with TRBD2. CDR3 length: 15 residues. With 2 bases clipped from V and 9 bases from J, the junction kept 8 bases outside the gene matches. Germline CDR1 reads SGHRS; CDR2 reads YFSETQ. Written as DNA, the CDR3 is TGCGCCAGCAGCTTAACTAGCGGGGCGAGCGGTGAGCAGTTCTTC. Amino acid sequence: CASSLTSGASGEQFF.

The chain joins TRBV20-1 to TRBJ2-1, with a weak D call TRBD2 (5 bases). V was shortened by 6 bases and J by 15 bases, with 18 bases between the two germline ends. Germline CDR1 is DFQATT and CDR2 is SNEGSKA (reference sequence). CDR3 size: 11 residues. This chain's CDR3 is CSATTGLVSFF. CDR3 nucleotides: TGCAGTGCAACGACGGGGTTAGTCTCGTTCTTC.

The chain combines TRBV27 with TRBJ1-2; the D gene is possibly TRBD1 (5 bases). V dropped 5 bases and J dropped 2 bases, with 12 bases sitting between them. The CDR3 extends over 14 amino acids. Germline CDR1 MNHEY, CDR2 SMNVEV (reference sequence). The CDR3 bases are TGTGCCAGCAGTCCCGACAGCCCCAACTATGGCTACACCTTC. This codes for CASSPDSPNYGYTF.

The chain links TRBV3-1 (or the pseudogene TRBV3-2) to TRBJ1-2; D gene ambiguous. V lost 0 bases to trimming and J lost 8 bases, with 7 bases between them. This CDR3 spans 12 amino acids. Looked up from germline, CDR1 is LGHDT and CDR2 is YNNKEL (reference sequence). CDR3 nucleotide sequence: TGTGCCAGCAGCCAAGATATGGGCGGCTACACCTTC. Residues: CASSQDMGGYTF.

This sequence joins TRBV15 and TRBJ1-1; possible D gene TRBD1, 5 bases. The CDR3 runs to 14 residues. V was shortened by 0 bases and J by 11 bases, with 16 bases between the two germline ends. Looked up from germline, CDR1 is LNHNV and CDR2 is YYDKDF (reference sequence). The CDR3 protein is CATSRDPGGWVAFF. The CDR3 nucleotides are TGTGCCACCAGCAGAGATCCCGGGGGATGGGTGGCTTTCTTT.

V usage is TRBV28 and J usage is TRBJ2-5; D may be TRBD1 (6 bases). CDR3 length: 13 residues. CDR1 and CDR2 (germline): MDHEN, SYDVKM. The germline V and J ends were trimmed by 6 bases and 5 bases, with 13 bases remaining between them. CDR3 nucleotides: TGTGCCAGCAGCCGACAGGTTTGGGAGACCCAGTACTTC. This translates into CASSRQVWETQYF. Full variable domain (missing parts from reference TRBV28 and TRBJ2-5): DVKVTQSSRYLVKRTGEKVFLECVQDMDHENMFWYRQDPGLGLRLIYFSYDVKMKEKGDIPEGYSVSREKKERFSLILESASTNQTSMYLCASSRQVWETQYFGPGTRLLVL.

As regards this clone: Other DNA sequences from this sample encode an identical CDR3 as well. V usage is TRBV5-1 and J usage is TRBJ2-3; the D is unclear. Per the germline V gene, CDR1 is SGHRS and CDR2 is YFSETQ. The CDR3 is made up of 14 amino acids. The germline V and J ends were trimmed by 0 bases and 0 bases, with 5 bases remaining between them. The CDR3, as DNA: TGCGCCAGCAGCTTGGAGAGAAGCACAGATACGCAGTATTTT. It codes for CASSLERSTDTQYF.

The chain uses TRBV18 and TRBJ2-1; a possible D gene is TRBD2 (7 bases). The CDR3 has 17 amino acids. CDR1 KGHSH and CDR2 LQKENI come from the germline V gene. Trimming removed 4 bases from V and 0 bases from J, with 16 bases in between. This CDR3 reads CASSLGGGSSSYNEQFF. The CDR3, as DNA: TGTGCCAGCTCACTAGGGGGGGGATCGAGCTCCTACAATGAGCAGTTCTTC.

This rearrangement joins TRBV7-2 to TRBJ2-7; D is uncertain. The ends were cut back, 1 base at V and 10 bases at J, with 11 bases in the middle. The V gene's germline CDR1 is SGHTA and CDR2 FQGNSA. The CDR3 covers 12 residues. CDR3 DNA sequence: TGTGCCAGCAGCTTAGGTCGGTCTTTTCAGTACTTC. The encoded protein is CASSLGRSFQYF. Combining the CDR3 with reference TRBV7-2 and TRBJ2-7 gives the whole variable domain GAGVSQSPSNKVTEKGKDVELRCDPISGHTALYWYRQSLGQGLEFLIYFQGNSAPDKSGLPSDRFSAERTGGSVSTLTIQRTQQEDSAVYLCASSLGRSFQYFGPGTRLTVT.

CDR3: CASTQPPGQETQYF. CDR3 nucleotide sequence: TGTGCCAGCACGCAACCCCCGGGGCAAGAGACCCAGTACTTC. The chain uses TRBV7-2 and TRBJ2-5, with D possibly being TRBD2 (5 bases). With 7 bases removed from V and 2 bases from J, the gap between germline ends came to 14 bases. The CDR3 totals 14 residues. CDR1 SGHTA and CDR2 FQGNSA come from the germline V gene. Full variable domain (outside the CDR3, taken from reference TRBV7-2 and TRBJ2-5): GAGVSQSPSNKVTEKGKDVELRCDPISGHTALYWYRQSLGQGLEFLIYFQGNSAPDKSGLPSDRFSAERTGGSVSTLTIQRTQQEDSAVYLCASTQPPGQETQYFGPGTRLLVL.

The chain joins TRBV3-1 (or the pseudogene TRBV3-2) to TRBJ1-2; tentative D call: TRBD1 (5 bases). Germline CDR1 is LGHDT and CDR2 is YNNKEL (reference sequence). Trimming took off 2 bases at V and 8 bases at J, with 15 bases between the two ends. The CDR3 is made up of 14 amino acids. The CDR3 spells CASSQSLGPGGYTF. Here the CDR3 DNA reads TGTGCCAGCAGCCAATCCCTGGGGCCTGGGGGCTACACCTTC.

The chain carries TRBV11-1 and TRBJ2-2; D is unresolved. From germline, CDR1 is SGHAT and CDR2 FQDESV (reference sequence). With 5 bases removed from V and 4 bases from J, the gap between germline ends came to 11 bases. The CDR3 loop spans 14 amino acids. CDR3 sequence: CASSGSLVTGELFF. As DNA, the CDR3 is TGTGCCAGCAGCGGTAGCTTAGTCACCGGGGAGCTGTTTTTT.

V and J are TRBV28 and TRBJ1-1; TRBD1 matches 10 bases. CDR3 length equals 14 residues. Losses at the gene ends were 5 bases for V and 8 bases for J; bases not matched to a gene: 8. Germline-derived CDR1 and CDR2 are MDHEN and SYDVKM. DNA for the CDR3: TGTGCCAGCAGTATACCGGGACAGGGGATAGAAGCTTTCTTT. Its protein product is CASSIPGQGIEAFF.

A single count supports this clone. This chain links TRBV6-6 with TRBJ1-2; 8 bases match TRBD1. J gave up 4 bases and V 7 bases, and 8 bases lay outside the gene matches. Germline values: CDR1 MNHNY, CDR2 SVGAGI (reference sequence). This CDR3 has 14 residues. The CDR3 bases are TGTGCCAGCACCCTCACCGACAGGGGCTATGGCTACACCTTC. Translation gives CASTLTDRGYGYTF.

The V call is TRBV4-2, the J call TRBJ1-6; possibly TRBD1 for D (5 bases). This CDR3 has 13 residues. Germline CDR1 reads LGHNA; CDR2 reads YNFKEQ. V was pared by 7 bases and J by 5 bases, with 9 bases between. The DNA of the CDR3 is TGTGCCAGCAACCCGGGGGATAATTCACCCCTCCACTTT. Its protein product is CASNPGDNSPLHF.

The rearrangement joins TRBV24-1 to TRBJ2-5, with D possibly matching TRBD2 (5 bases). CDR1 and CDR2 from the germline V gene are KGHDR and SFDVKD. The V gene lost 7 bases and the J gene lost 3 bases, with 17 bases spanning the gap. The CDR3 is made up of 15 amino acids. The CDR3 here is CATSRIEGSKETQYF. In DNA, the CDR3 is TGTGCCACCAGCAGAATAGAGGGCTCAAAAGAGACCCAGTACTTC.

This clone was observed a handful of times. The rearrangement links TRBV2 to TRBJ1-2, with D possibly being TRBD1 (6 bases). This CDR3 spans 15 amino acids. CDR1 SNHLY and CDR2 FYNNEI come from the germline V gene. Trimming took off 4 bases at V and 6 bases at J, with 18 bases between the two ends. The CDR3 sequence is CASSATQGSINGYTF. DNA of the CDR3: TGTGCCAGCAGTGCCACTCAGGGGAGCATAAATGGCTACACCTTC.

J is TRBJ2-4 and V is TRBV27; 7 bases match TRBD1. This CDR3 is 13 amino acids long. Germline V gene lookup returns CDR1 MNHEY and CDR2 SMNVEV (reference sequence). With V trimmed by 4 bases and J by 6 bases, 3 bases remained unmatched. CDR3 in DNA: TGTGCCAGCAGTTGGACAGGTTCAAACATTCAGTACTTC. Residues: CASSWTGSNIQYF.

The sample holds a few counts of this clone. V and J are TRBV11-2 and TRBJ2-1, with 10 bases fitting TRBD2. CDR1 SGHAT and CDR2 FQNNGV come from the germline V gene. With 3 bases clipped from V and 7 bases from J, the junction kept 6 bases outside the gene matches. The CDR3 is 15 amino acids. The CDR3 region is CASSFKSSGGNEQFF. The CDR3 DNA reads TGTGCCAGCAGCTTCAAGTCTAGCGGGGGAAATGAGCAGTTCTTC.

This clone came up once. The V call is TRBV28, the J call TRBJ2-2, with a weak D call TRBD2 (6 bases). The germline gives CDR1 MDHEN, CDR2 SYDVKM. The CDR3 is made up of 15 amino acids. Trimming stripped 2 bases from V and 5 bases from J, with 12 bases between. Here the CDR3 reads CASSLGGTGTGELFF. The CDR3 bases are TGTGCCAGCAGTTTAGGCGGGACGGGAACCGGGGAGCTGTTTTTT.

This clone was detected only a few times. CDR3 region: CASSYSYADTQYF. The CDR3 nucleotides are TGTGCCAGCAGCTACAGTTACGCAGATACGCAGTATTTT. The chain couples TRBV7-6 to TRBJ2-3; no reliable D call. CDR1 is SGHVS, CDR2 FNYEAQ, per germline. Trimming removed 4 bases at V and 4 bases at J, with 9 bases between. CDR3 length: 13 amino acids.

The genes are TRBV3-1 (or the pseudogene TRBV3-2) and TRBJ1-2; 8 nucleotides line up with TRBD1. CDR3 length: 17 residues. V shed 3 bases, J shed 3 bases, and the junction held 12 bases outside the gene matches. The germline V gene has CDR1 LGHDT and CDR2 YNNKEL (reference sequence). CDR3 amino acids: CASSHRQGKTAYYGYTF. Written as DNA, the CDR3 is TGTGCCAGCAGCCACCGACAGGGGAAAACGGCTTACTATGGCTACACCTTC.

This clone was detected once. This chain links TRBV3-1 (or the pseudogene TRBV3-2) with TRBJ2-6; D gene uncertain. In germline, CDR1 is LGHDT, CDR2 YNNKEL (reference sequence). V lost 3 bases to trimming and J lost 1 base, with 4 bases between them. The CDR3 runs to 14 residues. The CDR3 sequence is CASSQTSGANVLTF. CDR3 sequence (DNA): TGTGCCAGCAGCCAGACTTCTGGGGCCAACGTCCTGACTTTC.

The V call is TRBV28, the J call TRBJ2-1; TRBD2 might be the D (6 bases). Trimming shortened V by 3 bases and J by 9 bases, and 9 bases separated the two germline ends. The CDR3 covers 12 residues. Germline V gene lookup returns CDR1 MDHEN and CDR2 SYDVKM. CDR3 nucleotides: TGTGCCAGCAGTTTCGAGGGAGGTGAGCAGTTCTTC. Protein: CASSFEGGEQFF.